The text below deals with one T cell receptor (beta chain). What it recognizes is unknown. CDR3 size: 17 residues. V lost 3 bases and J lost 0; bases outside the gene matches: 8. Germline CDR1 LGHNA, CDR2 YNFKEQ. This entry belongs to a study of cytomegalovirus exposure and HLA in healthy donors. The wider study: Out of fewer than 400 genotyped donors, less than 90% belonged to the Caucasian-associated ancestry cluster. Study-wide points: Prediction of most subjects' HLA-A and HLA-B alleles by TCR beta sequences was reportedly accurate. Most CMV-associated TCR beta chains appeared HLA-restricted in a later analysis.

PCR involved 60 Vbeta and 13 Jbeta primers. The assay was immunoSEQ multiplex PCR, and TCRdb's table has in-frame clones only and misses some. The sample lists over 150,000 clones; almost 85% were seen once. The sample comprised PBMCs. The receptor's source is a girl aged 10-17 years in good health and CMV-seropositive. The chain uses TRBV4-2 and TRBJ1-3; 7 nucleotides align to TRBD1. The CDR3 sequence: CASSHQPQGDSGNTIYF. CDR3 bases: TGTGCCAGCAGCCACCAGCCTCAGGGGGACTCTGGAAACACCATATATTTT.